This T cell receptor (beta chain) is from a study of shared clonotypes between healthy human individuals. The junction had 13 bases not matched to a gene; V was cut back by 2 bases and J by 7 bases. CDR1 and CDR2 from the germline V gene are MDHEN and SYDVKM. This CDR3 contains 16 residues. The assay was carried out at the deep level. The sorted-subset replicate PCRs were given around 200 ng DNA, which is 30,000 to 35,000 T cell genomes. The repertoire was sequenced with immunoSEQ multiplex PCR; TCRdb's copy has only in-frame clones and lacks some. The sample consists of around 750,000 clones, approximately 74% of them appearing once.

The sequencing input was memory CD4+ T cells sorted from blood. Subset reported: CD45RA-negative fraction. The V and J genes are TRBV28 and TRBJ1-2; 7 bases map to TRBD1. The sequence derives from a woman aged 25 to 39 in good health. The CDR3 bases are TGTGCCAGCAGTTTAGGGACAGTCGCCCATCTCTTTGGCTACACCTTC. Amino acid sequence: CASSLGTVAHLFGYTF.